A selection of T cell receptor beta chains follows, all from one sample in a study of blood T cells in healthy people across ages. Via MiXCR, TCRdb re-called the 5' RACE reads, giving one row per CDR3 protein. The sample carries about 1.7 million distinct CDR3 sequences, under 30% recorded once. Sequences were obtained from blood. The receptors come from a woman in her 30s in good health. CDR3s include the opening cysteine and the closing phenylalanine or tryptophan. The D gene is left open where the match is weak. Only part of the rows carry a size: once, few, many, or a class if the clone is expanded.

D: -
J: TRBJ2-7
V: TRBV10-3
size: few
CDR3: CAIRTGMDPSYEQYF
DNA: TGTGCCATCAGGACCGGGATGGACCCTTCCTACGAGCAGTACTTC

D: -
J: TRBJ2-5
V: TRBV4-1
size: -
CDR3: CASSPLAAGNYNEQYF
DNA: TGCGCCAGCAGCCCCCTTGCAGCGGGTAATTACAATGAGCAGTACTTC

D: -
J: TRBJ2-4
V: TRBV9
size: -
CDR3: CASSVAARPTYNEQYF
DNA: TGTGCCAGCAGCGTAGCAGCTAGGCCGACCTACAATGAGCAGTACTTC

D: TRBD1
J: TRBJ2-7
V: TRBV7-2
size: few
CDR3: CASSSTGTGIGEQYF
DNA: TGTGCCAGCAGCTCAACCGGGACAGGGATAGGCGAGCAGTACTTC

D: -
J: TRBJ1-2
V: TRBV29-1
size: -
CDR3: CSVVYQNYGYTF
DNA: TGCAGCGTTGTTTATCAGAACTATGGCTACACCTTC

D: -
J: TRBJ2-7
V: TRBV27
size: -
CDR3: CASTFTPTEQYF
DNA: TGTGCCAGCACTTTTACCCCTACCGAGCAGTACTTC

D: -
J: TRBJ2-1
V: TRBV3-1
size: -
CDR3: CASSQGGGREYNEQFF
DNA: TGTGCCAGCAGCCAAGGTGGGGGGCGCGAGTACAATGAGCAGTTCTTC

D: -
J: TRBJ2-7
V: TRBV7-2
size: few
CDR3: CASSLAGTRDEQYF
DNA: TGTGCCAGCAGCTTAGCCGGGACTCGGGACGAGCAGTACTTC

D: -
J: TRBJ2-3
V: TRBV28
size: few
CDR3: CASSLTLGGGTDTQYF
DNA: TGTGCCAGCAGTTTGACCCTCGGAGGGGGCACAGATACGCAGTATTTT

D: TRBD1
J: TRBJ2-7
V: TRBV24-1
size: few
CDR3: CATGRRIRTGSSYEQYF
DNA: TGTGCCACCGGGAGGCGAATCCGGACAGGGAGCTCCTACGAGCAGTACTTC

D: -
J: TRBJ2-5
V: TRBV20-1
size: many
CDR3: CSARDLSVETQYF
DNA: TGCAGTGCTAGAGATTTGAGCGTCGAGACCCAGTACTTC

D: TRBD1
J: TRBJ2-7
V: TRBV28
size: -
CDR3: CASSLSQTGGIDEQYF
DNA: TGTGCCAGCAGTTTATCCCAGACAGGGGGTATCGACGAGCAGTACTTC

D: -
J: TRBJ1-2
V: TRBV6-6
size: few
CDR3: CASSTEMNYGYTF
DNA: TGTGCCAGCAGTACGGAAATGAACTATGGCTACACCTTC

D: TRBD2
J: TRBJ2-3
V: TRBV6-6
size: many
CDR3: CASSYGRGVSTDTQYF
DNA: TGTGCCAGCAGTTACGGCCGGGGGGTTAGCACAGATACGCAGTATTTT

D: -
J: TRBJ1-1
V: TRBV20-1
size: -
CDR3: CSARDEGRDTEAFF
DNA: TGCAGTGCTAGAGATGAGGGCAGGGACACTGAAGCTTTCTTT

D: TRBD2
J: TRBJ2-7
V: TRBV7-9
size: -
CDR3: CASSFPRGAGGGSYEQYF
DNA: TGTGCCAGCAGCTTTCCTAGAGGAGCGGGGGGCGGGTCCTACGAGCAGTACTTC

D: -
J: TRBJ2-7
V: TRBV11-2
size: -
CDR3: CASSRWTNEQYF
DNA: TGTGCCAGCAGCCGTTGGACAAACGAGCAGTACTTC

D: TRBD1
J: TRBJ1-5
V: TRBV6-6
size: few
CDR3: CASSYDGAGGQHF
DNA: TGTGCCAGCAGTTACGATGGGGCAGGGGGCCAGCATTTT

D: -
J: TRBJ2-1
V: TRBV7-3
size: -
CDR3: CASSSGKGFNEQFF
DNA: TGTGCCAGCAGTTCAGGGAAAGGATTCAATGAGCAGTTCTTC

D: TRBD1
J: TRBJ1-3
V: TRBV20-1
size: many
CDR3: CSVRTGLTIYF
DNA: TGCAGTGTTCGGACAGGCCTCACCATATATTTT

D: TRBD1
J: TRBJ1-4
V: TRBV20-1
size: -
CDR3: CSAGRQGGSEKLFF
DNA: TGCAGTGCGGGAAGACAGGGCGGAAGTGAAAAACTGTTTTTT

D: -
J: TRBJ1-4
V: TRBV4-3
size: -
CDR3: CASSQVPDSPTNEKLFF
DNA: TGCGCCAGCAGCCAAGTACCTGACAGTCCAACTAATGAAAAACTGTTTTTT